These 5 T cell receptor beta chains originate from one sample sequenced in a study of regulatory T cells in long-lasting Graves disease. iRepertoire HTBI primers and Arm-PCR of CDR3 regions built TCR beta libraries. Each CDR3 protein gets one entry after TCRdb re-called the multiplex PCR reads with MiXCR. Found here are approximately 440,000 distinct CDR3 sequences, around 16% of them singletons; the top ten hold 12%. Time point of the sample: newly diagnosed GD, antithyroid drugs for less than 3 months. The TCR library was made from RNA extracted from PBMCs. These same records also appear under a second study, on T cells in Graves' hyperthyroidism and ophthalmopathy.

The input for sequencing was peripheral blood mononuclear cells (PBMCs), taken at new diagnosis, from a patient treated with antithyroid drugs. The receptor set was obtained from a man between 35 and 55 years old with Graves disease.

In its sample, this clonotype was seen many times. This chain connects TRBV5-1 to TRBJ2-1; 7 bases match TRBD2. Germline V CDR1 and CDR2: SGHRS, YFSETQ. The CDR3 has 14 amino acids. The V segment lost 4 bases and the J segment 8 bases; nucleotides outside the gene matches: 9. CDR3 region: CASSPGKGRDEQFF. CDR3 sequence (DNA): TGCGCCAGCAGCCCAGGTAAAGGGAGGGATGAGCAGTTCTTC. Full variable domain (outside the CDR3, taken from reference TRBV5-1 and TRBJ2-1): KAGVTQTPRYLIKTRGQQVTLSCSPISGHRSVSWYQQTPGQGLQFLFEYFSETQRNKGNFPGRFSGRQFSNSRSEMNVSTLELGDSALYLCASSPGKGRDEQFFGPGTRLTVL.

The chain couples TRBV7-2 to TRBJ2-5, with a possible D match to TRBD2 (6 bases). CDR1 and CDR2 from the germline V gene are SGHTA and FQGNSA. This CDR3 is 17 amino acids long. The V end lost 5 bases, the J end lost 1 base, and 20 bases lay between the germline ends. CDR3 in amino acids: CASSTPGRGFLQETQYF. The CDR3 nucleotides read TGTGCCAGCAGCACCCCAGGGCGGGGATTCCTCCAAGAGACCCAGTACTTC. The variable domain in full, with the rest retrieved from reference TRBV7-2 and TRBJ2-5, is GAGVSQSPSNKVTEKGKDVELRCDPISGHTALYWYRQSLGQGLEFLIYFQGNSAPDKSGLPSDRFSAERTGGSVSTLTIQRTQQEDSAVYLCASSTPGRGFLQETQYFGPGTRLLVL.

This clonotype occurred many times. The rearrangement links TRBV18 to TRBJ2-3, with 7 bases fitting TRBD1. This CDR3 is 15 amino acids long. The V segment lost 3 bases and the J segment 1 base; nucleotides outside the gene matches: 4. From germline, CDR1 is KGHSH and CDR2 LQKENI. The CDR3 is CASSPSGQRTDTQYF. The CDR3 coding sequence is TGTGCCAGCTCACCGTCGGGACAGCGCACAGATACGCAGTATTTT.

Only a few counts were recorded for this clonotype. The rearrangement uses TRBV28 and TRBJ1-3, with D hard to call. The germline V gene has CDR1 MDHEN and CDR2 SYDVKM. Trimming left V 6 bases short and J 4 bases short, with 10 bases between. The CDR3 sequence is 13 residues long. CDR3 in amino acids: CASSTDTGNTIYF. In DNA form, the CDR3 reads TGTGCCAGCAGCACAGACACGGGAAACACCATATATTTT.

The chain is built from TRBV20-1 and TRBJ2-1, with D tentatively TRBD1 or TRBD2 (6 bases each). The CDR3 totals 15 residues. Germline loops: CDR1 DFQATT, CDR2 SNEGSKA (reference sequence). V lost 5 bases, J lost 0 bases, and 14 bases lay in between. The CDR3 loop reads CSAERGARSYNEQFF. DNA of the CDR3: TGCAGTGCTGAAAGGGGGGCCCGCTCCTACAATGAGCAGTTCTTC.